Only a few counts were recorded for the clone carrying this T cell receptor beta chain. Allocation to cohorts depended on clinical history reported by the participants. Cohort 3 donors were reported recovered after two negative PCRs, clearance, or symptom resolution. The record originates from a study of blood T cell repertoires in COVID-19. CDR3 size: 15 residues. With 5 bases removed from V and 3 bases from J, the gap between germline ends came to 17 bases. Germline V gene data show CDR1 as SEHNR and CDR2 as FQNEAQ (reference sequence). Produced via immunoSEQ multiplex PCR; TCRdb's table is partial and in-frame only. The repertoire holds nearly 350,000 clones, with 87% as singletons.

The sequence was collected from a woman in her thirties who had recovered from COVID-19. The material sequenced was PBMCs or T cells enriched from blood (not recorded which). V gene TRBV7-9 combines with J gene TRBJ2-7; possible D gene TRBD2, 5 bases. In nucleotides, the CDR3 is TGTGCCAGCAGCCCCCTGTCCCGCGCGGGCTACGAGCAGTACTTC. Its translation is CASSPLSRAGYEQYF.